This paragraph covers one TCR beta chain sequence. The data are from a study of blood T cell repertoires in COVID-19. The germline V gene encodes CDR1 LGHDT and CDR2 YNNKEL (reference sequence). The V and J ends lost 6 bases and 4 bases, in that order; junction bases with no gene match: 7. The CDR3 loop spans 15 amino acids. Only in-frame clones appear in the TCRdb table, and some are missing; sequencing was by immunoSEQ multiplex PCR. The sample has about 250,000 clones, 70% to 90% seen once; the top ten hold about 2.1%. Sequencing input: peripheral blood. The J gene is TRBJ2-1, the V gene TRBV3-1 (or the pseudogene TRBV3-2), with 9 bases identical to TRBD2. This receptor was taken from a woman in her thirties or forties who had recovered from COVID-19. The CDR3 loop is CASSLLAGLYNEQFF. Written as DNA, the CDR3 is TGTGCCAGCAGTCTCCTAGCGGGACTATACAATGAGCAGTTCTTC.